This TCR beta chain was sequenced during a study of blood T cell repertoires in COVID-19. The overall study: Acute-phase and convalescent COVID-19 samples originated in the United States, Italy and Spain. The cDNA or gDNA used as material had been derived from T cells, B-cell-depleted T cells, or PBMCs.

In the authors' methods: How many nucleated cells were present was estimated from reference gene primer amplification. The repertoire was sequenced with immunoSEQ multiplex PCR; TCRdb's copy has only in-frame clones and lacks some. The DNA was the basis for D and trimming; V, J and clone size are from that table. There are over 55,000 clones in the sample; more than 75% occur only once, and more than 6% lies in the top ten. Per germline, CDR1 SGHRS and CDR2 YFSETQ. The CDR3 totals 16 residues. With V trimmed by 0 bases and J by 0 bases, 6 bases remained unmatched. The sequencing sample was made of peripheral blood. This TCR came from a human donor with active COVID-19. The donor label of this sample is uncertain. The chain has TRBV5-1 and TRBJ2-7; 7 nucleotides line up with TRBD1. CDR3 coding DNA: TGCGCCAGCAGCTTGGCCCTGGGGACAGTCTCCTACGAGCAGTACTTC. Protein: CASSLALGTVSYEQYF.